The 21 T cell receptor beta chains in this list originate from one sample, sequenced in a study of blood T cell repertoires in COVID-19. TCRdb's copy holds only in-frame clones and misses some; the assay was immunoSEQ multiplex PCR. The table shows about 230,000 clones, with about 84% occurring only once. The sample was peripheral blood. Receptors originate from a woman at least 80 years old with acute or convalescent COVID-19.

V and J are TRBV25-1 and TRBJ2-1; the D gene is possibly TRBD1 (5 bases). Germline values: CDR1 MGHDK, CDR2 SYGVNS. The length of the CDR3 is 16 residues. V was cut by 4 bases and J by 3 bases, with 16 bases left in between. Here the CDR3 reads CASSGPLPRGYNEQFF. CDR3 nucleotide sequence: TGTGCCAGCAGTGGCCCTCTTCCTAGGGGCTACAATGAGCAGTTCTTC.

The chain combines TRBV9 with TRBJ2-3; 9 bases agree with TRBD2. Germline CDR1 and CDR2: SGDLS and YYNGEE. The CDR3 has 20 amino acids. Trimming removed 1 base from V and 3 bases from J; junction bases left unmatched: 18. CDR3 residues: CASSVNLGAAGGPGTDTQYF. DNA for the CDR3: TGTGCCAGCAGCGTAAACCTCGGGGCGGCGGGAGGGCCTGGGACAGATACGCAGTATTTT.

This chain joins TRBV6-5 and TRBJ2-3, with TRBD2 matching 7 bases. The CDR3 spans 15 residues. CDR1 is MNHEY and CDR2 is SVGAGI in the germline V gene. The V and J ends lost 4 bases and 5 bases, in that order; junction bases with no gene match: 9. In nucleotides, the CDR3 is TGTGCCAGCAGTTCGAGCGGGGATGGTATAGATACGCAGTATTTT. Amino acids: CASSSSGDGIDTQYF.

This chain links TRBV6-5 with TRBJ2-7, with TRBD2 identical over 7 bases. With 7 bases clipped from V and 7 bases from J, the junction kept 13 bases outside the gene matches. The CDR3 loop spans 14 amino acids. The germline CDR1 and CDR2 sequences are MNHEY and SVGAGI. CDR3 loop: CASIPPGAAGEQYF. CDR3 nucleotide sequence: TGTGCCAGCATTCCCCCGGGAGCAGCGGGGGAGCAGTACTTC.

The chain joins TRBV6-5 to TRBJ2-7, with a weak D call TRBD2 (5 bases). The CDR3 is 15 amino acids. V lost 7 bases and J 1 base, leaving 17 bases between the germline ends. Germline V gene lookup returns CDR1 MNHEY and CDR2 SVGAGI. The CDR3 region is CASKFGLISSYEQYF. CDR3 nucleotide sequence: TGTGCCAGCAAGTTCGGACTTATTTCTTCCTACGAGCAGTACTTC.

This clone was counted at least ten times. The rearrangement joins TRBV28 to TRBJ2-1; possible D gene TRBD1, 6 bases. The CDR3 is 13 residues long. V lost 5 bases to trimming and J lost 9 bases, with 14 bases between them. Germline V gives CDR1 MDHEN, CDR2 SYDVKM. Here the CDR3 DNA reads TGTGCCAGCAGTCTGTTACAGGGACCTGAGCAGTTCTTC. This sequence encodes CASSLLQGPEQFF.

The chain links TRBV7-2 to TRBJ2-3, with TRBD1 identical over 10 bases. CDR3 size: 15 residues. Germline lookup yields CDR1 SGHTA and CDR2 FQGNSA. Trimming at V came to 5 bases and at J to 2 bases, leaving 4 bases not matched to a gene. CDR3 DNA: TGTGCCAGCAGCCCGGGACAGGGGCCCACAGATACGCAGTATTTT. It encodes CASSPGQGPTDTQYF.

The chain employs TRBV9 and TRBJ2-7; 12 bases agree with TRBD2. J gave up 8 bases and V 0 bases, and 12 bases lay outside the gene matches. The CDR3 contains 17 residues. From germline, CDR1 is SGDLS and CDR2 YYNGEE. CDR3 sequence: CASSVDPTSGGANKQYF. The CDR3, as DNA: TGTGCCAGCAGCGTAGATCCGACTAGCGGGGGAGCAAACAAGCAGTACTTC.

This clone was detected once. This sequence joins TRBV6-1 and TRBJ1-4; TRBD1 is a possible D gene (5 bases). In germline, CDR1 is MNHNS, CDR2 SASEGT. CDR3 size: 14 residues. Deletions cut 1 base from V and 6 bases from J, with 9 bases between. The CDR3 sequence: CASSEVRADEKLFF. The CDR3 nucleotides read TGTGCCAGCAGTGAAGTCAGGGCCGATGAAAAACTGTTTTTT.

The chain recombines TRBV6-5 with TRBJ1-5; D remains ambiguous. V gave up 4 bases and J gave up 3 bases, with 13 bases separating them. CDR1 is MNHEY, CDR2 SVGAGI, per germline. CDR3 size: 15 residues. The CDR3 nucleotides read TGTGCCAGCAGTTTGGGTAGACAAGCCAATCAGCCCCAGCATTTT. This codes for CASSLGRQANQPQHF.

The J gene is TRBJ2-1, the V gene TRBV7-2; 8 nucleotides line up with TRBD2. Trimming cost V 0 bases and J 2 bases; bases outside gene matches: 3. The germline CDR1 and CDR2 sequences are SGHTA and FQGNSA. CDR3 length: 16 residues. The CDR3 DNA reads TGTGCCAGCAGCTTAGCAGGCGGGGGGCCCTACAATGAGCAGTTCTTC. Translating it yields CASSLAGGGPYNEQFF.

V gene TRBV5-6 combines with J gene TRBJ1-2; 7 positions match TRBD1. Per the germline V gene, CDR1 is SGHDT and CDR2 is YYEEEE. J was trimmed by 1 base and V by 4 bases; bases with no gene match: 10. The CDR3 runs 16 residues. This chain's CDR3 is CASSLHRGQDNYGYTF. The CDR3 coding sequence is TGTGCCAGCAGCCTGCACAGGGGTCAAGATAACTATGGCTACACCTTC.

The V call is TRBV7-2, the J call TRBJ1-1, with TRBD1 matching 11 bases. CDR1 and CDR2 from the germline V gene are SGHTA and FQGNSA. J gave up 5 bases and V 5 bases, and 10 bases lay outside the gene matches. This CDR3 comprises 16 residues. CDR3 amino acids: CASSTWTGGRRTEAFF. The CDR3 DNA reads TGTGCCAGCAGCACTTGGACAGGGGGCAGGAGGACTGAAGCTTTCTTT.

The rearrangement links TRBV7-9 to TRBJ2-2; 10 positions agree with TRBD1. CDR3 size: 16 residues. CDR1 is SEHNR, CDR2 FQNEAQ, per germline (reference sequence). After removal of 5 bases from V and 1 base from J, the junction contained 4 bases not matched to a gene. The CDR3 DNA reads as TGTGCCAGCAGCCCTAGGGACAGGGGGAACACCGGGGAGCTGTTTTTT. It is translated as CASSPRDRGNTGELFF.

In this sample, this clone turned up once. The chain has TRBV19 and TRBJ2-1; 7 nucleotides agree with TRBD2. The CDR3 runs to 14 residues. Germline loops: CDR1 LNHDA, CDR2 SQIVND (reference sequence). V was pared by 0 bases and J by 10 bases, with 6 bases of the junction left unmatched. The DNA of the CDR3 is TGTGCCAGTAGTATAGAAGAGGCTAGCGGAGAGCAGTTCTTC. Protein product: CASSIEEASGEQFF.

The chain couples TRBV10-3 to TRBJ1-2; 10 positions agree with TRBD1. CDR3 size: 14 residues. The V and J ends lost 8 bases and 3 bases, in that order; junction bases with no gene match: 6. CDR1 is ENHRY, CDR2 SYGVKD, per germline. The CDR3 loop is CAISPGQGYYGYTF. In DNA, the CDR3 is TGTGCCATCTCCCCGGGACAGGGGTACTATGGCTACACCTTC.

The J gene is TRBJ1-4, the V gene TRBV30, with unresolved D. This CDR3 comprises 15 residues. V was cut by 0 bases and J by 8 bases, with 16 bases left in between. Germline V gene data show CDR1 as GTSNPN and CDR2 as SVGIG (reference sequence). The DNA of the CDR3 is TGTGCCTGGAGTGTAGGTCCCCAGGCAGCAGAAAAACTGTTTTTT. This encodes CAWSVGPQAAEKLFF.

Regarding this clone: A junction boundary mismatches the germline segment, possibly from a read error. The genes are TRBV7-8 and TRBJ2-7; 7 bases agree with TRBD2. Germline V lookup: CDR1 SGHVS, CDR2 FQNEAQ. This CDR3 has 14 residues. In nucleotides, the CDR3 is TGTGCCTGCAGCGGCGGGACTACAACATACGAGCAGTACTTC. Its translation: CACSGGTTTYEQYF.

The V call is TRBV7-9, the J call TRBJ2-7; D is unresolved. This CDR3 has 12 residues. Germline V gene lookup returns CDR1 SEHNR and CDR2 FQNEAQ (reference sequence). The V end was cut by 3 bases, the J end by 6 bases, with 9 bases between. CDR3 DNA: TGTGCCAGCAGCTTTCTAAGAGGCGAGCAGTACTTC. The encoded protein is CASSFLRGEQYF. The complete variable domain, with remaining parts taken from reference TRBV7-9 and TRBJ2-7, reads DTGVSQNPRHKITKRGQNVTFRCDPISEHNRLYWYRQTLGQGPEFLTYFQNEAQLEKSRLLSDRFSAERPKGSFSTLEIQRTEQGDSAMYLCASSFLRGEQYFGPGTRLTVT.

CDR3 protein: CASSQLTGGYNEKLFF. The CDR3 nucleotides read TGCGCCAGCAGCCAGCTGACAGGGGGCTATAATGAAAAACTGTTTTTT. The chain is built from TRBV4-1 and TRBJ1-4; TRBD1 matches 10 bases. Per germline, CDR1 MGHRA and CDR2 YSYEKL. The CDR3 totals 16 residues. After removal of 3 bases from V and 4 bases from J, the junction contained 5 bases not matched to a gene.

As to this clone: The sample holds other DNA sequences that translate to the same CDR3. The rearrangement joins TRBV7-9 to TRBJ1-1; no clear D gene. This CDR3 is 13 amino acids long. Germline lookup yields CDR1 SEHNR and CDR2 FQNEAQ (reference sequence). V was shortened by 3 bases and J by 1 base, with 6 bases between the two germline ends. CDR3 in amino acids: CASSLSGNTEAFF. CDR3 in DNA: TGTGCCAGCAGCTTGTCAGGGAACACTGAAGCTTTCTTT.